These T cell receptor beta chains were read from a single sample in a study of beta chain features in type 1 diabetes. Some clones are missing from TCRdb's copy, which holds only in-frame ones; the method was immunoSEQ multiplex PCR. The sample lists under 300,000 clones; 25% to 30% were seen once. Sequencing input: central memory CD4+ T cells from blood. These receptors were taken from a man aged 25-45 years in good health. Both conserved end residues are part of each CDR3. D genes are given only for firm matches. Clone size is stated in some rows and not others, as once, few, many or a class when expanded.

j_call v_call clone_size d_call cdr3_aa cdr3_nt
TRBJ2-5 TRBV6-5 . TRBD1 CASSKDRAQETQYF TGTGCCAGCAGTAAGGACAGGGCCCAAGAGACCCAGTACTTC
TRBJ1-3 TRBV7-2 once . CASSPTRRNTIYF TGTGCCAGCAGCCCCACTAGAAGAAACACCATATATTTT
TRBJ2-1 TRBV5-4 . . CASSDGSNEQFF TGTGCCAGCAGCGACGGAAGCAATGAGCAGTTCTTC
TRBJ2-1 TRBV19 . . CASRAGGSGNEQFF TGTGCCAGTAGGGCCGGGGGTAGCGGTAATGAGCAGTTCTTC
TRBJ2-5 TRBV6-6 . . CASSYSSWETQYF TGTGCCAGCAGTTATTCTAGCTGGGAGACCCAGTACTTC
TRBJ2-3 TRBV27 . . CASQYQGDTQYF TGTGCCAGCCAGTACCAGGGAGATACGCAGTATTTT
TRBJ2-4 TRBV18 . TRBD1 CASSRNRQGLAKNIQYF TGTGCCAGCTCACGAAACCGACAGGGGCTAGCCAAAAACATTCAGTACTTC
TRBJ1-2 TRBV28 . . CASRNPGAQSPYGYTF TGTGCCAGCAGGAACCCGGGGGCCCAGTCCCCTTATGGCTACACCTTC
TRBJ2-2 TRBV7-8 . . CASSLARPGTGELFF TGTGCCAGCAGCTTAGCTAGACCGGGCACCGGGGAGCTGTTTTTT
TRBJ2-5 TRBV10-2 . . CASRRGVGETQYF TGCGCCAGCAGAAGAGGGGTCGGGGAGACCCAGTACTTC
TRBJ2-2 TRBV4-2 once . CASSQGGGTKNTGELFF TGTGCCAGCAGCCAAGGAGGAGGGACAAAAAACACCGGGGAGCTGTTTTTT
TRBJ2-1 TRBV15 . . CATSRVLVSSYNEQFF TGTGCCACCAGCAGAGTGCTCGTGAGCTCCTACAATGAGCAGTTCTTC
TRBJ1-2 TRBV30 . . CAWSATGFYGYTF TGTGCCTGGAGTGCGACAGGTTTTTATGGCTACACCTTC
TRBJ2-7 TRBV11-2 . . CASSLATATYYEQYF TGTGCCAGCAGCTTAGCTACAGCCACCTACTACGAGCAGTACTTC
TRBJ2-3 TRBV7-6 . TRBD2 CASSSRDTSGRAQYF TGTGCCAGCAGCTCCCGAGACACTAGCGGGAGAGCACAGTATTTT
TRBJ2-5 TRBV7-2 . . CASSSIPPETQYF TGTGCCAGCAGCTCCATACCACCTGAGACCCAGTACTTC
TRBJ1-4 TRBV27 few . CASSGFATNEKLFF TGTGCCAGCAGCGGCTTTGCAACTAATGAAAAACTGTTTTTT
TRBJ2-5 TRBV6-5 . . CASSRSTETQYF TGTGCCAGCAGTCGTTCAACGGAGACCCAGTACTTC
TRBJ2-2 TRBV29-1 few TRBD2 CSVEGLAGGELFF TGCAGCGTTGAAGGACTAGCAGGTGGGGAGCTGTTTTTT
TRBJ2-7 TRBV5-6 . TRBD2 CASSSSGSYEQYF TGTGCCAGCAGCTCTAGCGGATCCTACGAGCAGTACTTC
TRBJ2-3 TRBV10-3 . . CAISSWTGTDTQYF TGTGCCATCAGCTCTTGGACTGGCACAGATACGCAGTATTTT
TRBJ2-3 TRBV18 few . CASSGGPTDTQYF TGTGCCAGCTCAGGAGGACCCACAGATACGCAGTATTTT
TRBJ1-1 TRBV2 . . CASSVPDRLNTEAFF TGTGCCAGCAGTGTACCGGACAGATTGAACACTGAAGCTTTCTTT
TRBJ1-1 TRBV9 . . CASSTQPDSYTEAFF TGTGCCAGCAGCACCCAACCGGACTCATACACTGAAGCTTTCTTT
TRBJ1-2 TRBV29-1 few TRBD1 CSVDGGQDYGYTF TGCAGCGTTGATGGGGGACAGGACTATGGCTACACCTTC
TRBJ2-4 TRBV28 many TRBD2 CASSSSGPLAKNIQYF TGTGCCAGCAGTTCTAGCGGGCCACTAGCCAAAAACATTCAGTACTTC
TRBJ1-1 TRBV27 . . CASSYGDSNTEAFF TGTGCCAGCAGTTACGGGGATTCGAACACTGAAGCTTTCTTT
TRBJ2-3 TRBV28 many . CASSPQGTDTQYF TGTGCCAGCAGCCCTCAGGGAACAGATACGCAGTATTTT
TRBJ2-1 TRBV18 few . CASSPEGGLYEQFF TGTGCCAGCTCACCCGAGGGGGGACTTTATGAGCAGTTCTTC
TRBJ2-6 TRBV5-1 . . CASSLGSSGANVLTF TGCGCCAGCAGCTTGGGATCCTCTGGGGCCAACGTCCTGACTTTC
TRBJ1-2 TRBV20-1 once . CSAAGSYGYTF TGCAGTGCTGCGGGGAGTTATGGCTACACCTTC
TRBJ2-5 TRBV29-1 . . CSVYTGFKETQYF TGCAGCGTTTATACAGGGTTCAAAGAGACCCAGTACTTC
TRBJ2-7 TRBV9 . TRBD2 CASSVDGLAGDEQYF TGTGCCAGCAGCGTAGATGGACTAGCGGGGGACGAGCAGTACTTC
TRBJ2-1 TRBV2 . . CASKSRVWQRANNEQFF TGTGCCAGCAAATCGCGGGTTTGGCAGCGAGCGAACAATGAGCAGTTCTTC
TRBJ2-7 TRBV7-2 . . CASSLEWGYEQYF TGTGCCAGCAGCTTAGAGTGGGGTTACGAGCAGTACTTC
TRBJ2-3 TRBV28 few TRBD2 CASSSQFRIAGDTDTQYF TGTGCCAGCAGTTCCCAATTCCGGATAGCGGGGGACACAGATACGCAGTATTTT
TRBJ1-1 TRBV5-1 . . CASSFTGTTNTEAFF TGCGCCAGCAGCTTTACCGGGACGACGAACACTGAAGCTTTCTTT
TRBJ1-5 TRBV7-6 few TRBD1 CASSPSTGVQPQHF TGTGCCAGCAGCCCGAGTACAGGGGTTCAGCCCCAGCATTTT
TRBJ1-6 TRBV7-9 few . CASSFGDSTSSPLHF TGTGCCAGCAGCTTCGGAGACAGTACCTCTTCACCCCTCCACTTT
TRBJ2-7 TRBV7-9 few TRBD1 CASTRQGASEQYF TGTGCCAGCACCCGACAGGGGGCAAGCGAGCAGTACTTC
TRBJ1-6 TRBV30 . . CAWSSGQGSPLHF .
TRBJ2-5 TRBV7-7 . TRBD2 CASSLGLAGSGETQYF TGTGCCAGCAGCCTAGGACTAGCGGGGAGTGGGGAGACCCAGTACTTC
TRBJ2-7 TRBV14 few . CASSQEQGEQYF TGTGCCAGCAGCCAAGAGCAGGGCGAGCAGTACTTC